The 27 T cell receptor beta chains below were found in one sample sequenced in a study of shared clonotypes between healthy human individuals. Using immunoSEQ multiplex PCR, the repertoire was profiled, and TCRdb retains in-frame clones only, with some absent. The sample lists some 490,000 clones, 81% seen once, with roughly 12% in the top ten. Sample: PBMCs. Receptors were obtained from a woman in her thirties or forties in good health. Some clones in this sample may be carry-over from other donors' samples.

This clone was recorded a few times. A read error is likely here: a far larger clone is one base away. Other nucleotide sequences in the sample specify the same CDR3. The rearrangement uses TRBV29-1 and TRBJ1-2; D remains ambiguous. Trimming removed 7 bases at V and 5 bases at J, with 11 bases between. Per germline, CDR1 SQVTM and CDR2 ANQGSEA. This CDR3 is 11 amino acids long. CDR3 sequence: CSESSNYGYTF. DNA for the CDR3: TGCAGCGAGTCCTCAAATTATGGCTACACCTTC.

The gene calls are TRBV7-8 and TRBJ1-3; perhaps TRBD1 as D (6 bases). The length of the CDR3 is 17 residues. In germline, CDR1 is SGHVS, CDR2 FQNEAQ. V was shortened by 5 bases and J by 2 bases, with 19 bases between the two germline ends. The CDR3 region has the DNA TGTGCCAGCAGCAAACTACAGGGCCCCGATACTGGAAACACCATATATTTT. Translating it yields CASSKLQGPDTGNTIYF.

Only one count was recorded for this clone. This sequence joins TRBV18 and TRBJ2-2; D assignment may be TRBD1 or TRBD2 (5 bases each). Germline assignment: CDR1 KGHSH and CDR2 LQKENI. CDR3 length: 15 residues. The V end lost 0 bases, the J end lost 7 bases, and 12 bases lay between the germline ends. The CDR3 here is CASSPPAGRGGELFF. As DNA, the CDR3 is TGTGCCAGCTCACCACCGGCAGGGAGAGGCGGGGAGCTGTTTTTT.

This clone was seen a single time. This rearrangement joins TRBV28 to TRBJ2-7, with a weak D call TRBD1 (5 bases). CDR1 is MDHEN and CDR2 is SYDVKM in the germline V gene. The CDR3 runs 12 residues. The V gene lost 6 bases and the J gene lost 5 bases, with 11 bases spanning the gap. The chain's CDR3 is CASRSAGNEQYF. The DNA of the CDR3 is TGTGCCAGCAGGTCGGCAGGGAACGAGCAGTACTTC.

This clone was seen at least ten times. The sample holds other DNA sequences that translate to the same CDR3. In DNA, the CDR3 is TGTGCCAGCAGTGAATATGTAGGGGACACTGAAGCTTTCTTT. Residues: CASSEYVGDTEAFF. This chain joins TRBV25-1 and TRBJ1-1, with TRBD1 as a possible D gene (5 bases). The V gene's germline CDR1 is MGHDK and CDR2 SYGVNS. The V end was cut by 0 bases, the J end by 3 bases, with 8 bases between. This CDR3 is built from 14 residues.

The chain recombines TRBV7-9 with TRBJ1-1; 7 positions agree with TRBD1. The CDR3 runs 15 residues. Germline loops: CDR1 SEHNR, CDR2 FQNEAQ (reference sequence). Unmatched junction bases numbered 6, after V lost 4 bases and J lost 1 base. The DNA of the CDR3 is TGTGCCAGCAGCTCCAGGGGGGGGGAGAACACTGAAGCTTTCTTT. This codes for CASSSRGGENTEAFF.

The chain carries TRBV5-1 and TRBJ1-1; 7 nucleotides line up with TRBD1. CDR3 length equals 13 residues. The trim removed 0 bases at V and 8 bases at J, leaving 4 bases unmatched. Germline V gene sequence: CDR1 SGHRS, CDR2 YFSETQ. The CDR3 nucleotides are TGCGCCAGCAGCTTGGGGGAGGACAGGGAAGCTTTCTTT. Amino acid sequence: CASSLGEDREAFF.

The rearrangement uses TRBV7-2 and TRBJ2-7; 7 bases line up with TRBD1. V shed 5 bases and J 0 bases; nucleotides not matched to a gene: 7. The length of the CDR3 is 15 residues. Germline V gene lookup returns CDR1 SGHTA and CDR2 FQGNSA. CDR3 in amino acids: CASSQGQASSYEQYF. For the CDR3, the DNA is TGTGCCAGCAGCCAAGGACAGGCGAGCTCCTACGAGCAGTACTTC.

The CDR3 loop is CASSDGNTQYF. CDR3 sequence (DNA): TGCGCCAGCAGTGATGGGAATACGCAGTATTTT. The chain joins TRBV10-1 to TRBJ2-3, with no clear D. This CDR3 comprises 11 residues. V lost 3 bases and J lost 7, with 5 bases in between. Germline V gene data show CDR1 as WNHNN and CDR2 as SYGVQD (reference sequence).

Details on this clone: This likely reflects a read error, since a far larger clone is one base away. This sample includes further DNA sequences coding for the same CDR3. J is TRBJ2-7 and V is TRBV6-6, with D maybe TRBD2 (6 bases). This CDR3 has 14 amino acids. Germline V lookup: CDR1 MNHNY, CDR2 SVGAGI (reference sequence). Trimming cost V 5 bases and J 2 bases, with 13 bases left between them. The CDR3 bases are TGTGCCAGCAGTCTATCTGGGACTGCCTACGAGCAGTACTTC. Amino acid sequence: CASSLSGTAYEQYF.

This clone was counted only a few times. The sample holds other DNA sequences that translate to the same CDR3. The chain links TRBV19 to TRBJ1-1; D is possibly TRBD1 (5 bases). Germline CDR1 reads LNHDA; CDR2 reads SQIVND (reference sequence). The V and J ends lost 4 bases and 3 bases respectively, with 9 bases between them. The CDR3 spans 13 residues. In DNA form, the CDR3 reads TGTGCCAGTAGTAGCACGGGGGACACTGAAGCTTTCTTT. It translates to CASSSTGDTEAFF.

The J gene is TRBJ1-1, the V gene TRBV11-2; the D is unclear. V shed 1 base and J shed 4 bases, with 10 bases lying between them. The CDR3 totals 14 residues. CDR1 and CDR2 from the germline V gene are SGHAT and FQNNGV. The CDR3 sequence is CASSLGDFGTEAFF. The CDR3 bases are TGTGCCAGCAGCTTAGGGGATTTTGGCACTGAAGCTTTCTTT.

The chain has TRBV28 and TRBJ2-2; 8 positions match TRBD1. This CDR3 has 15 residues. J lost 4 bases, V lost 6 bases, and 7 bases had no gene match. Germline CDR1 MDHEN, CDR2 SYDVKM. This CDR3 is CASRKFRGRTGELFF. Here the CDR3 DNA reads TGTGCCAGCAGAAAATTCAGGGGGCGCACCGGGGAGCTGTTTTTT.

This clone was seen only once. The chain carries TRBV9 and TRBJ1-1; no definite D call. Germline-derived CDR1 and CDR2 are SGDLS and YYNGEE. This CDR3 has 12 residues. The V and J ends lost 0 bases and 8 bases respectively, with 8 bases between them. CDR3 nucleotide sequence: TGTGCCAGCAGCGTAGCTGGTCGAGAAGCTTTCTTT. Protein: CASSVAGREAFF.

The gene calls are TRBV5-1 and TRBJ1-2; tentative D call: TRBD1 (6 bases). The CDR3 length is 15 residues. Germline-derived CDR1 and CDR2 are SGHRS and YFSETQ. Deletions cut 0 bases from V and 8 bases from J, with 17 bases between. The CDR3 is CASSLVVAGASGYTF. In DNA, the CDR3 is TGCGCCAGCAGCTTGGTGGTCGCGGGGGCGAGCGGCTACACCTTC.

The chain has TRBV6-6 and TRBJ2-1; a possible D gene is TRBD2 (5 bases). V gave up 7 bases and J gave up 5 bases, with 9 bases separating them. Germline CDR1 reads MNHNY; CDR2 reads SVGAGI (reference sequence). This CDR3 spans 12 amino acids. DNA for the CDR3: TGTGCCAGCAAGCAAGCGGACAATGAGCAGTTCTTC. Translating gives CASKQADNEQFF.

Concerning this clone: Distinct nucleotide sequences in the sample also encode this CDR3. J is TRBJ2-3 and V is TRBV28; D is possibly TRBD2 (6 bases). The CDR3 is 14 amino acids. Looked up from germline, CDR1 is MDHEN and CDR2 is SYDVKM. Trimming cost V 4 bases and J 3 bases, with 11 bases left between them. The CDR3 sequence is CASSSPGGTDTQYF. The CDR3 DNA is TGTGCCAGCAGTTCCCCTGGGGGGACAGATACGCAGTATTTT.

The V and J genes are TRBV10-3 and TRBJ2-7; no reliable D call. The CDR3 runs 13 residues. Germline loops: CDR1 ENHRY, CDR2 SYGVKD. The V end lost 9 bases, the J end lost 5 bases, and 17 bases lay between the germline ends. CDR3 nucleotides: TGTGCCATTTCGGTGGAGCCGGTACACGAGCAGTACTTC. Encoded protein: CAISVEPVHEQYF.

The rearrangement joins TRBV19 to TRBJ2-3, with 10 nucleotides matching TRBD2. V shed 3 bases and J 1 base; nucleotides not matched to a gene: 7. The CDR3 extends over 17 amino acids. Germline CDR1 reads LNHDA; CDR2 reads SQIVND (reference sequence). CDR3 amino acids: CASSIGGLAGGTDTQYF. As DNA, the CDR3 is TGTGCCAGTAGTATTGGGGGGCTAGCGGGAGGCACAGATACGCAGTATTTT.

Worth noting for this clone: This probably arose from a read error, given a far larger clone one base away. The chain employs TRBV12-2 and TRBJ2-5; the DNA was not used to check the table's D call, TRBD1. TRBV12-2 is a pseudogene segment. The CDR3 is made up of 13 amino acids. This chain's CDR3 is CASSLGGQDVQYF. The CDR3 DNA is TGTGCAAGTAGCTTAGGGGGGCAGGACGTTCAGTACTTC.

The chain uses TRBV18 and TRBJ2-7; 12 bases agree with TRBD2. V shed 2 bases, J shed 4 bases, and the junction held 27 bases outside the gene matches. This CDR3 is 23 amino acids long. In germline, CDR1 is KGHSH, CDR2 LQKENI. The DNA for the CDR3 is TGTGCCAGCTCACCAGGGAGACAGCAGACTAGCGGGAGCCACGTAGATTTTTTTTACGAGCAGTACTTC. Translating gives CASSPGRQQTSGSHVDFFYEQYF.

The CDR3 DNA is TGTGCCAGCAGCGCAGCGGGCTCTGGAAACACCATATATTTT. It codes for CASSAAGSGNTIYF. The J gene is TRBJ1-3, the V gene TRBV28; no clear D gene. The length of the CDR3 is 14 residues. Germline CDR1 is MDHEN and CDR2 is SYDVKM. Trimming left V 6 bases short and J 0 bases short, with 9 bases between.

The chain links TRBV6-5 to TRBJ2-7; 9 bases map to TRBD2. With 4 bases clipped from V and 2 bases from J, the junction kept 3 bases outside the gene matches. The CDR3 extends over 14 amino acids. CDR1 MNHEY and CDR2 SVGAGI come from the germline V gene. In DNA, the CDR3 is TGTGCCAGCAGTTCGCGGGAGGGAACCTACGAGCAGTACTTC. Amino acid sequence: CASSSREGTYEQYF.

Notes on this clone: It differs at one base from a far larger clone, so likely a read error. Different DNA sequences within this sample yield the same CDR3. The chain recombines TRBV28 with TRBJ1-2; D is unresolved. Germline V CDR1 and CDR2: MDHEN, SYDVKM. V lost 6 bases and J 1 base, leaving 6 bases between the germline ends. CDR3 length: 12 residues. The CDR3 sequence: CASSWFNYGYTF. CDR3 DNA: TGTGCCAGCAGCTGGTTTAACTATGGCTACACCTTC.

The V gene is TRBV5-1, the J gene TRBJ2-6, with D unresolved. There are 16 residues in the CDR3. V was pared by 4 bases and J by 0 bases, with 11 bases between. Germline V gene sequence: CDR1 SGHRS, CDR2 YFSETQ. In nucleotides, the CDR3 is TGCGCCAGCAGCCCCCAGGTAAACTCTGGGGCCAACGTCCTGACTTTC. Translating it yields CASSPQVNSGANVLTF.

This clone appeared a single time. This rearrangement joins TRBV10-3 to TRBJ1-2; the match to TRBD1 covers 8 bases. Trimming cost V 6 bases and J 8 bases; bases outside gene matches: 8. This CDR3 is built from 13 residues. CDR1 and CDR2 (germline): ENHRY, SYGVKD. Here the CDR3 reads CAISLDRGWGYTF. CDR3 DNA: TGTGCCATCAGCCTCGACAGGGGATGGGGCTACACCTTC.

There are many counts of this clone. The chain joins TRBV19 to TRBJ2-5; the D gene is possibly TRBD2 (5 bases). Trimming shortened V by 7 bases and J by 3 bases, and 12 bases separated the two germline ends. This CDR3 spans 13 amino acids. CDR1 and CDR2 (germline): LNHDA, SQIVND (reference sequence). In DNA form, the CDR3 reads TGTGCCAGTAAGCGACCGGAGGAAGAGACCCAGTACTTC. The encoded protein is CASKRPEEETQYF.